This T cell receptor beta chain was identified in a study of shared clonotypes between healthy human individuals. Study context: Contributing individuals were a couple of females and three males aged 18 to 49.

As concerns this clone: Its antigen is as yet unknown.

Trimming took 3 bases from V and 7 from J; bases not matched to a gene: 8. The CDR3 is made up of 17 amino acids. Per germline, CDR1 SGHVS and CDR2 FQNEAQ. The naive CD8 population came from CD45RO-negative cells selected for CCR7, without terminally differentiated effector memory CD45RA+ cells. Regarding the study as a whole: A few donors had 5% to 6% of their naive CD4 clonotypes in common.

Assay used: immunoSEQ multiplex PCR; TCRdb lists only in-frame clones, some missing. The sample records about 1.9 million clones, 93% being singletons. Input material: naive CD8+ T cells from PBMCs. The sequence was collected from a man between 18 and 29 years old in good health. Some clones in this sample may be carry-over from other donors' samples. The J gene is TRBJ2-2, the V gene TRBV7-8; 13 bases line up with TRBD2. The CDR3 DNA follows: TGTGCCAGCAGCTTGATACTAGCGGGAGGGCCAGGCGGGGAGCTGTTTTTT. Its protein is CASSLILAGGPGGELFF.